These T cell receptor beta chains were read from a single sample in a study of T cells in localized non-small cell lung cancer. Measured with immunoSEQ multiplex PCR; TCRdb has only the in-frame clones, and not every one. The repertoire holds about 78,000 clones, with 84% as singletons. The source was peripheral blood, collected before any cancer treatment. The receptors originated from a man aged 35 to 69 with stage I lung adenocarcinoma. Both conserved end residues are trimmed from each CDR3. Clone size appears in some rows only: once, few, many, or a class for an expanded clone.

j_call v_call clone_size cdr3_aa
TRBJ1-1 TRBV4-2 . ASSQGRAGDTEAF
TRBJ2-5 TRBV2 . ASSDRGLEETQY
TRBJ1-1 TRBV7-3 . ASSLIGQNRNTEAF
TRBJ2-5 TRBV7-9 . ASGGSGAHLKETQY
TRBJ1-5 TRBV19 . ASSRRPGGTGNQPQH
TRBJ2-7 TRBV7-3 . ASSLLHGRTRGTGAYEQY
TRBJ1-2 TRBV6-5 few ASSYWTGSDYGYT
TRBJ2-7 TRBV4-2 . ASSLTTSGNYEQY
TRBJ2-7 TRBV5-1 . ASSFDGEWSYEQY
TRBJ1-3 TRBV27 . ASSLSGNLVGNTIY
TRBJ2-5 TRBV2 . ASTEDGNQWTQY
TRBJ2-4 TRBV4-1 . ASSQEELVTGTGKNIQY
TRBJ2-7 TRBV19 . ASSGVSGSYEQY
TRBJ2-1 TRBV11-3 many ASSSPTGGSAYNEQF
TRBJ2-7 TRBV5-1 . ASSGLTGPSYEQY
TRBJ2-3 TRBV5-8 . ASSAEGRGSDTQY
TRBJ2-3 TRBV18 . ASSPRLEVDTQY
TRBJ2-1 TRBV5-5 . ASSVYNEQF
TRBJ2-1 TRBV30 . AWSSDRLNEQF
TRBJ1-4 TRBV29-1 . SVILSQGEGKLF
TRBJ1-2 TRBV11-2 . ASSLRGNYGYT
TRBJ1-4 TRBV2 . ASRAPGWEKLF
TRBJ2-7 TRBV11-2 . ASSSRRDLPYEQY
TRBJ1-2 TRBV6-6 . ASNPRGAGSYGYT
TRBJ1-3 TRBV18 . ASTTGIGNTIY
TRBJ2-5 TRBV18 once ASSPPRGGQETQY
TRBJ2-7 TRBV28 once ASRPQNLYEQY
TRBJ1-6 TRBV2 once AISLDIRNNSPLH
TRBJ2-7 TRBV4-1 . ASSQDFVEQY
TRBJ1-2 TRBV6-5 once ASSFSPTPPYGYT
TRBJ2-2 TRBV7-2 . ASSLRAQEIVGELF
TRBJ1-5 TRBV5-5 . ASSPLTGTGGQPQH
TRBJ1-2 TRBV7-9 . AIDRQGAKAYGYT
TRBJ2-5 TRBV7-3 . ASSIKPLETQY
TRBJ1-1 TRBV2 . ASSERDRGNTEAF
TRBJ2-5 TRBV11-2 . ASSLATGTQY
TRBJ2-3 TRBV6-1 . ASSHLGDTQY
TRBJ1-2 TRBV6-1 . ASVVRSGTDYGYT
TRBJ2-2 TRBV18 . ASSPPGLTNTGELF
TRBJ1-2 TRBV28 . ASRQTGATNYGYT
TRBJ1-6 TRBV10-3 . AISESGSPLH
TRBJ2-3 TRBV18 . ASSPGSKTDTQY
TRBJ1-4 TRBV19 . ASQLRGAAEKLF
TRBJ1-3 TRBV7-2 . ASSLGTASSGNTIY
TRBJ2-7 TRBV7-2 . ASSLEGLYEQY
TRBJ2-7 TRBV5-4 few ASSLRDRDEQY
TRBJ1-5 TRBV7-2 . ASSLEAAQPQH
TRBJ2-7 TRBV5-8 . ASSLTGTGVSYEQY
TRBJ2-2 TRBV19 . ASSGGAVGELF
TRBJ2-2 TRBV18 . ASSPVSGRAAGELF
TRBJ1-1 TRBV18 . ASSPRENTEAF
TRBJ2-7 TRBV2 few ASSGDRAPNYEQY
TRBJ1-6 TRBV5-8 . ASSLWDSRDSPLH
TRBJ1-5 TRBV27 . ASRRTGVGNQPQH
TRBJ1-5 TRBV4-1 . ASSQDTEGNQPQH
TRBJ1-5 TRBV6-6 . ASSYAQGARAQH